This record covers a single TCR beta chain. Its specificity is unknown. Primers: 60 Vbeta forward and 13 Jbeta reverse. The repertoire was sequenced with immunoSEQ multiplex PCR; TCRdb's copy has only in-frame clones and lacks some. The table records roughly 77,000 clones, roughly 69% of them present only once. This specimen belongs to a study of cytomegalovirus exposure and HLA in healthy donors. Whole-study results and caveats: Reportedly, TCR beta sequences accurately predicted HLA-A and HLA-B alleles in most subjects. Clonal expansion, a later analysis showed, was greater in HLA-associated TCR beta chains than in equally common others. Most TCR sequences were uncommon, yet certain public TCRs appeared in many donors. Among TCR beta chains, those listed as cytomegalovirus-associated numbered some 170.

Germline V CDR1 and CDR2: SGHRS, YFSETQ. V lost 0 bases and J lost 2, with 8 bases in between. The length of the CDR3 is 14 residues. The chain recombines TRBV5-1 with TRBJ1-1; no firm D call. Sequenced: PBMCs. This receptor was taken from a woman between 45 and 65 years old in good health and CMV-seropositive. CDR3 nucleotides: TGCGCCAGCAGCTTGGTAACAGCCAACACTGAAGCTTTCTTT. Encoded protein: CASSLVTANTEAFF.